This TCR beta chain was retrieved from a study of intratumoral heterogeneity in liver cancer. Study findings and constraints: Significantly more unique clonal expansions occurred in tumor region a than b.

Of note for this clone: Its specificity is not known.

The hepatocellular carcinoma nodule was sampled at distinct, geographically separated regions. No macroscopic necrosis or hemorrhage was seen in sampled areas. This CDR3 comprises 17 residues. V lost 0 bases, J lost 8 bases, and 11 bases stayed unmatched. Looked up from germline, CDR1 is SGHRS and CDR2 is YFSETQ. TCRdb's copy holds only in-frame clones and misses some; the assay was immunoSEQ multiplex PCR. The sample shows 5,000 to 8,000 clones, 60% to 85% of them seen only once. The specimen comprised tumor tissue, sampled before any cancer treatment. J is TRBJ2-1 and V is TRBV5-1; 10 bases are shared with TRBD2. The TCR sequence derives from a woman aged 70 to 79 with hepatocellular carcinoma. CDR3 region: CASSLVSPSGRIHEQFF. CDR3 DNA: TGCGCCAGCAGCTTGGTTTCTCCTAGCGGGAGAATCCATGAGCAGTTCTTC.